Presented here are 19 T cell receptor beta chains from one specimen sequenced in a study of blood T cell repertoires in COVID-19. The table came from immunoSEQ multiplex PCR; TCRdb's copy has only in-frame clones and leaves some out. The sample holds almost 250,000 clones; around 86% are singletons and the top ten take 1.5% to 2%. The source material was PBMCs or T cells enriched from blood (not recorded which). These receptors originate from a woman aged 45-65 years who had recovered from COVID-19.

The V and J genes are TRBV12-3 or TRBV12-4 and TRBJ2-1; a weak D match, TRBD2 (6 bases). The CDR3 consists of 12 residues. The germline V and J ends were trimmed by 5 bases and 10 bases, with 12 bases remaining between them. DNA for the CDR3: TGTGCCAGCAGTGCTTCTGGACTAGAGCAGTTCTTC. It translates to CASSASGLEQFF.

The chain recombines TRBV7-9 with TRBJ1-3; D is unclear. The V end lost 10 bases, the J end lost 0 bases, and 13 bases lay between the germline ends. CDR3 size: 14 residues. Germline CDR1 SEHNR, CDR2 FQNEAQ (reference sequence). CDR3 sequence reads: CAIAGGSSGNTIYF. CDR3 bases: TGTGCCATTGCCGGCGGGAGCTCTGGAAACACCATATATTTT.

The gene calls are TRBV7-2 and TRBJ2-2; TRBD1 might be the D (6 bases). CDR1 is SGHTA, CDR2 FQGNSA, per germline. CDR3 length: 15 residues. Trimming shortened V by 8 bases and J by 5 bases, and 18 bases separated the two germline ends. CDR3 residues: CASSWGRVYTGELFF. CDR3 coding DNA: TGTGCCAGCTCTTGGGGGCGGGTATATACCGGGGAGCTGTTTTTT.

The rearrangement links TRBV4-2 to TRBJ1-3, with D maybe TRBD1 (6 bases). The V end was cut by 4 bases, the J end by 2 bases, with 15 bases between. Germline assignment: CDR1 LGHNA and CDR2 YNFKEQ. This CDR3 is built from 16 residues. CDR3 sequence reads: CASSPSGDRAGNTIYF. CDR3 sequence (DNA): TGTGCCAGCAGCCCCTCAGGGGATCGGGCTGGAAACACCATATATTTT.

The chain links TRBV24-1 to TRBJ1-4; D may be TRBD1 (5 bases). The ends were cut back, 1 base at V and 0 bases at J, with 17 bases in the middle. Germline V gives CDR1 KGHDR, CDR2 SFDVKD. This CDR3 has 19 residues. The CDR3 reads CATSDFLEGPITTNEKLFF. CDR3 nucleotide sequence: TGTGCCACCAGTGATTTCCTGGAGGGACCGATTACAACTAATGAAAAACTGTTTTTT.

The chain combines TRBV7-6 with TRBJ2-1; 14 nucleotides align to TRBD2. Germline lookup yields CDR1 SGHVS and CDR2 FNYEAQ. The CDR3 totals 18 residues. The V segment lost 1 base and the J segment 8 bases; nucleotides outside the gene matches: 10. CDR3 sequence: CASSLVSGLAGVYHEQFF. The CDR3 DNA is TGTGCCAGCAGCTTAGTTTCGGGACTAGCGGGAGTTTATCATGAGCAGTTCTTC.

The chain couples TRBV11-1 to TRBJ2-2, with a weak D call TRBD2 (6 bases). Between the trimmed V and J ends, which lost 1 base and 7 bases, there was a span of 13 bases. Germline CDR1 SGHAT, CDR2 FQDESV (reference sequence). This CDR3 contains 15 residues. DNA for the CDR3: TGTGCCAGCAGCTTAGAGGCTAGCGCCGTCGGGGAGCTGTTTTTT. Translating it yields CASSLEASAVGELFF.

The chain employs TRBV3-1 (or the pseudogene TRBV3-2) and TRBJ2-7; 10 nucleotides match TRBD1. V shed 6 bases and J 4 bases; nucleotides not matched to a gene: 6. Germline V gene sequence: CDR1 LGHDT, CDR2 YNNKEL (reference sequence). The CDR3 sequence is 14 residues long. CDR3 nucleotide sequence: TGTGCCAGCAGGGCGACAGGGGGCAGGTACGAGCAGTACTTC. This translates into CASRATGGRYEQYF.

The genes are TRBV24-1 and TRBJ2-2; TRBD1 aligns across 7 bases. Germline V gives CDR1 KGHDR, CDR2 SFDVKD. The length of the CDR3 is 16 residues. The junction had 7 bases not matched to a gene; V was cut back by 3 bases and J by 4 bases. The CDR3 sequence: CATSDPSQGTTGELFF. The CDR3 DNA reads as TGTGCCACCAGTGATCCCTCACAGGGGACCACCGGGGAGCTGTTTTTT.

V gene TRBV18 combines with J gene TRBJ1-1, with D unclear. The V gene lost 1 base and the J gene lost 3 bases, with 9 bases spanning the gap. The CDR3 length is 14 residues. Germline assignment: CDR1 KGHSH and CDR2 LQKENI. CDR3 sequence reads: CASSPRSADTEAFF. CDR3 coding DNA: TGTGCCAGCTCACCACGTTCCGCGGACACTGAAGCTTTCTTT. Full variable domain (outside the CDR3, taken from reference TRBV18 and TRBJ1-1): NAGVMQNPRHLVRRRGQEARLRCSPMKGHSHVYWYRQLPEEGLKFMVYLQKENIIDESGMPKERFSAEFPKEGPSILRIQQVVRGDSAAYFCASSPRSADTEAFFGQGTRLTVV.

The chain joins TRBV27 to TRBJ2-3, with D tentatively TRBD1 (5 bases). V was pared by 1 base and J by 3 bases, with 8 bases between. The germline CDR1 and CDR2 sequences are MNHEY and SMNVEV (reference sequence). The CDR3 runs 14 residues. As DNA, the CDR3 is TGTGCCAGCAGTTTATGGCAGGGAACAGATACGCAGTATTTT. This translates into CASSLWQGTDTQYF.

This clone is a singleton in its sample. The chain combines TRBV7-9 with TRBJ1-4; perhaps TRBD1 as D (6 bases). Trimming stripped 4 bases from V and 4 bases from J, with 13 bases between. CDR1 and CDR2 (germline): SEHNR, FQNEAQ (reference sequence). The CDR3 has 15 residues. The CDR3 nucleotides are TGTGCCAGCAGCTCTTCGACAGGAAGTAATGAAAAACTGTTTTTT. Translated, it gives CASSSSTGSNEKLFF.

This chain uses TRBV7-5 with TRBJ1-5. TRBV7-5 is a listed pseudogene. The CDR3 contains 15 residues. The CDR3: CAIGEAGISNQPQHF. The CDR3 DNA is TGTGCCATAGGGGAGGCGGGGATTAGCAATCAGCCCCAGCATTTT.

The rearrangement links TRBV4-1 to TRBJ2-7, with D maybe TRBD2 (5 bases). V lost 1 base to trimming and J lost 0 bases, with 16 bases between them. Germline lookup yields CDR1 MGHRA and CDR2 YSYEKL. This CDR3 comprises 17 residues. The CDR3 bases are TGCGCCAGCAGCCAAGCATGGACTTCTGAACACTCCTACGAGCAGTACTTC. This encodes CASSQAWTSEHSYEQYF.

The rearrangement uses TRBV7-9 and TRBJ2-1, with 7 bases identical to TRBD2. The CDR3 consists of 15 residues. CDR1 is SEHNR and CDR2 is FQNEAQ in the germline V gene (reference sequence). The V segment lost 2 bases and the J segment 6 bases; nucleotides outside the gene matches: 7. The chain's CDR3 is CASSLIAGEGNEQFF. The CDR3, as DNA: TGTGCCAGCAGCTTAATCGCGGGGGAGGGCAATGAGCAGTTCTTC.

V gene TRBV28 combines with J gene TRBJ2-7, with D unresolved. The CDR3 extends over 14 amino acids. CDR1 is MDHEN and CDR2 is SYDVKM in the germline V gene. The V and J ends lost 3 bases and 3 bases respectively, with 12 bases between them. CDR3 sequence reads: CASSFRSSSYEQYF. For the CDR3, the DNA is TGTGCCAGCAGTTTTAGGAGTTCTAGCTACGAGCAGTACTTC.

This sequence joins TRBV5-6 and TRBJ2-1; 12 positions match TRBD2. V gave up 4 bases and J gave up 6 bases; unmatched junction bases: 14. Germline CDR1 and CDR2: SGHDT and YYEEEE. This CDR3 spans 18 amino acids. The CDR3 region is CASSQRTSGIGRGNEQFF. The CDR3 coding sequence is TGTGCCAGCAGCCAAAGGACTAGCGGGATTGGCCGTGGCAATGAGCAGTTCTTC.

The rearrangement links TRBV10-3 to TRBJ2-2; TRBD2 matches 11 bases. The V and J ends lost 6 bases and 7 bases, in that order; junction bases with no gene match: 10. The CDR3 is 16 residues long. Germline CDR1 is ENHRY and CDR2 is SYGVKD. The CDR3 bases are TGTGCCATCAGACAAACTAGCGGGAGTAATGTCGGGGAGCTGTTTTTT. It is translated as CAIRQTSGSNVGELFF.

The chain employs TRBV7-2 and TRBJ2-5; TRBD1 is a possible D gene (6 bases). Looked up from germline, CDR1 is SGHTA and CDR2 is FQGNSA. Trimming cost V 5 bases and J 5 bases, with 18 bases left between them. The CDR3 covers 15 residues. CDR3 loop: CASSREMKTGETQYF. The CDR3 coding sequence is TGTGCCAGCAGCCGGGAAATGAAAACAGGGGAGACCCAGTACTTC.